The clone carrying this TCR beta chain appeared once. Its cognate antigen is unknown. CD45RO-negative, CCR7-positively selected cells formed the naive CD8 fraction, excluding terminally differentiated effector memory CD45RA+ cells. Per the germline V gene, CDR1 is MDHEN and CDR2 is SYDVKM. The CDR3 runs to 16 residues. J gave up 0 bases and V 1 base, and 2 bases lay outside the gene matches. The data were taken from a study of shared clonotypes between healthy human individuals. Study overall: The composition of the donors was a couple of women and a few men aged 18 to 49. Study-wide results and limits: A small donor pool kept down the genetic and exposure-history diversity that was represented.

Original data processing: Filtering differed since immunoSEQ provided only junctions, with no quality scores. TCRdb's table, derived via immunoSEQ multiplex PCR, lists solely in-frame clones and lacks some. That table is the source of V, J and clone size, and D and trimming were worked out from the DNA. The sample yields roughly 600,000 clones, about 98% seen once. The J gene is TRBJ2-3, the V gene TRBV28, with TRBD2 matching over 9 bases. The clonotype comes from a man aged 25-40 years in good health. Specimen: naive CD8+ T cells sorted from blood. The CDR3 is CASSLSLAGSTDTQYF. Here the CDR3 DNA reads TGTGCCAGCAGTTTATCGCTAGCGGGGAGCACAGATACGCAGTATTTT.